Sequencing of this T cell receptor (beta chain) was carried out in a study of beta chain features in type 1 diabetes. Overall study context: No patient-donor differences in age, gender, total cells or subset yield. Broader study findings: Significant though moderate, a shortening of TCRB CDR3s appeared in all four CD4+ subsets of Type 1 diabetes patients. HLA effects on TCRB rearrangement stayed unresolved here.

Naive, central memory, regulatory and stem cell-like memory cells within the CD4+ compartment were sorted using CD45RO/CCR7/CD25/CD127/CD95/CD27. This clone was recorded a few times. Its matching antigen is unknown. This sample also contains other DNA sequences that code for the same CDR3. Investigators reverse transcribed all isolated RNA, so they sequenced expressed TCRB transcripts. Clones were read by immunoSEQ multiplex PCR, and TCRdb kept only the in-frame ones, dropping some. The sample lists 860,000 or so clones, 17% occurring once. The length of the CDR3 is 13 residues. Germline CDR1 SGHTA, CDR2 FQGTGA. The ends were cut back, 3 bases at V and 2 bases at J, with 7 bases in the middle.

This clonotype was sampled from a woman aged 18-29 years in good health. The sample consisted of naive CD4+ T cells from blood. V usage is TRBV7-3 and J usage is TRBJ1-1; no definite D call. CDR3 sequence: CASSFSSNTEAFF. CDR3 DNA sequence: TGTGCCAGCAGCTTTTCAAGTAACACTGAAGCTTTCTTT. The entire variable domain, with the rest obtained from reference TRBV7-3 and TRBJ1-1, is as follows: GAGVSQTPSNKVTEKGKYVELRCDPISGHTALYWYRQSLGQGPEFLIYFQGTGAADDSGLPNDRFFAVRPEGSVSTLKIQRTERGDSAVYLCASSFSSNTEAFFGQGTRLTVV.